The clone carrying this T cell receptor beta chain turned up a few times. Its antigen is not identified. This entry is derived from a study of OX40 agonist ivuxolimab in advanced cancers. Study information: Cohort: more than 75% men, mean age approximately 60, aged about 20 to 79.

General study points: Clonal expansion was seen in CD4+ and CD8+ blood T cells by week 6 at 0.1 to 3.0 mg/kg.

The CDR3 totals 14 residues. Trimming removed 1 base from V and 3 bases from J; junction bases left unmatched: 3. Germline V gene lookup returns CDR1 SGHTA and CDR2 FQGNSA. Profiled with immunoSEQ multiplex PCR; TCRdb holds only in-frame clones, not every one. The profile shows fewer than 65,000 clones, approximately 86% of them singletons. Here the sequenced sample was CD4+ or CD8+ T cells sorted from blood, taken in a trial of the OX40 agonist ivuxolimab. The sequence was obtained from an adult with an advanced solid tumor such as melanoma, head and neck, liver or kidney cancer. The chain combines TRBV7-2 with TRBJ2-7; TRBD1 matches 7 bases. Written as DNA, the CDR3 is TGTGCCAGCAGCTTAGACAGGGACAGCTACGAGCAGTACTTC. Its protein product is CASSLDRDSYEQYF.